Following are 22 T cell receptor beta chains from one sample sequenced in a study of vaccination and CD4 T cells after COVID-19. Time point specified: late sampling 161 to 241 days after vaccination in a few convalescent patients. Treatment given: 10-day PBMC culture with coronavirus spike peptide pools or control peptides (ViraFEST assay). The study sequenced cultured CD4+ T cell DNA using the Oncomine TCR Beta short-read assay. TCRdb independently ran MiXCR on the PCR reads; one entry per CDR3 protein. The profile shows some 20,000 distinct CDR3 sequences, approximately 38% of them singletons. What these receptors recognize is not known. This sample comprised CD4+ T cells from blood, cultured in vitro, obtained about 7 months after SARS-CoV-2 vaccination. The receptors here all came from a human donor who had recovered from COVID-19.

CDR3 loop: CASSPPALAGGETQYF. CDR3 coding DNA: TGTGCCAGCTCACCACCGGCACTAGCGGGGGGAGAGACCCAGTACTTC. The chain joins TRBV18 to TRBJ2-5, with 12 nucleotides matching TRBD2. The CDR3 length is 16 residues. V dropped 0 bases and J dropped 4; count of bases not matched to a gene: 3. Germline V CDR1 and CDR2: KGHSH, LQKENI.

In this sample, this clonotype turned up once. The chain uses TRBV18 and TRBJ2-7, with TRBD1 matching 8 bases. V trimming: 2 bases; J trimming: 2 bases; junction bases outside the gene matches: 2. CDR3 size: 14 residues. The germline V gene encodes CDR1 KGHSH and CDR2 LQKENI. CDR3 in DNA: TGTGCCAGCTCACCAAGACAGGGGACCTACGAGCAGTACTTC. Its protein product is CASSPRQGTYEQYF.

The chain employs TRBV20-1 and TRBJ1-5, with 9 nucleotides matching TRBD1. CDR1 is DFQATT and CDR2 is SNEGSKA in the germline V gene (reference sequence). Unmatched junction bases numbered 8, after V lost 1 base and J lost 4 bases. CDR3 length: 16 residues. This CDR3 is CSARVGDRAPNQPQHF. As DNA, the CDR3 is TGCAGTGCTAGAGTAGGGGACAGGGCCCCGAATCAGCCCCAGCATTTT.

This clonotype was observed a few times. DNA of the CDR3: TGTGCCAGTAGTATAAAGGAAGAGACCCAGTACTTC. Translating it yields CASSIKEETQYF. This chain links TRBV19 with TRBJ2-5; D gene uncertain. CDR3 length: 12 residues. V was cut by 2 bases and J by 3 bases, with 4 bases left in between. Germline CDR1 and CDR2: LNHDA and SQIVND (reference sequence).

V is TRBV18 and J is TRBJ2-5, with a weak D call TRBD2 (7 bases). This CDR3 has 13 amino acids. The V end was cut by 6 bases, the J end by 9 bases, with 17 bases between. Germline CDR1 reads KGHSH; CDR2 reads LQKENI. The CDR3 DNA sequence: TGTGCCAGCTCGGACGGGGGGACATCGGCCCAGTACTTC. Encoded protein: CASSDGGTSAQYF.

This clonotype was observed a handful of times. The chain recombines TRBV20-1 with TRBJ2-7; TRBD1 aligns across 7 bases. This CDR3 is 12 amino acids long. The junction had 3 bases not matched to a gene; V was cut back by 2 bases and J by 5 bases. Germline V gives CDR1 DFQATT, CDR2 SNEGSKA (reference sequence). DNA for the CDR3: TGCAGTGCTAGAATAGACAGGGACGAGCAGTACTTC. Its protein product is CSARIDRDEQYF.

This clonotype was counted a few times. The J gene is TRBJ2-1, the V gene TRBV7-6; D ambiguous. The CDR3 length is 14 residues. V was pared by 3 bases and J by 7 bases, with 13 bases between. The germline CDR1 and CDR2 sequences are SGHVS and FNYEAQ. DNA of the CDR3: TGTGCCAGCAGCTTGGGTCCGAACCCAAATGAGCAGTTCTTC. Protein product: CASSLGPNPNEQFF.

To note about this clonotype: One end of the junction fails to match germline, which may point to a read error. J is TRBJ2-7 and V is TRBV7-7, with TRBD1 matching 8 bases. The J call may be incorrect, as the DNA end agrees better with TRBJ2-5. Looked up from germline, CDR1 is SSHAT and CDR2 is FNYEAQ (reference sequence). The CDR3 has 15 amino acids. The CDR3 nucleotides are TGTGCTAGCAGCGCAACAGGGGGATTGGCAGAGACCCAGTACTTC. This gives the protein CASSATGGLAETQYF.

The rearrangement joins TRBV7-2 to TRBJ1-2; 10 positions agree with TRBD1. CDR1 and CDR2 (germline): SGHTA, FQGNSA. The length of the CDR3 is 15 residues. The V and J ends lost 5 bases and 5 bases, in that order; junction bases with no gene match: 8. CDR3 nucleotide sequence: TGTGCCAGCAGCCCGAGGACAGGGGGGAGGTATGGCTACACCTTC. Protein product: CASSPRTGGRYGYTF.

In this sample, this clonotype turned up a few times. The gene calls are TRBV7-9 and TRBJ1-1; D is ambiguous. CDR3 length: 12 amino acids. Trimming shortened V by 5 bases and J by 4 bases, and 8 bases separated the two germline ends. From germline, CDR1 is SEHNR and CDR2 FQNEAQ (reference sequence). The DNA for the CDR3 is TGTGCCAGCAGCCGGCAGACCACTGAAGCTTTCTTT. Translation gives CASSRQTTEAFF.

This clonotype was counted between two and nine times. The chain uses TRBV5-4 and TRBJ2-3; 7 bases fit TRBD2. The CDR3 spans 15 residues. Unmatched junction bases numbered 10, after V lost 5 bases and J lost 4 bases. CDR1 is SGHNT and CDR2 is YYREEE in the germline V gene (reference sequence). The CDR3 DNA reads TGTGCCAGCAGGGCAGGACTAGGGGAAGCAGATACGCAGTATTTT. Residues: CASRAGLGEADTQYF.

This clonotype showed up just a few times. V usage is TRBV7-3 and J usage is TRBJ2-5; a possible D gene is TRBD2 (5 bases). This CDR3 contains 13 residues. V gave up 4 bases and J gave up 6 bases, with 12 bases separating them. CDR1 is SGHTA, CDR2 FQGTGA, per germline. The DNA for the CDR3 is TGTGCCAGCAGCTCCAGCGGAGTACAGACCCAGTACTTC. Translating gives CASSSSGVQTQYF.

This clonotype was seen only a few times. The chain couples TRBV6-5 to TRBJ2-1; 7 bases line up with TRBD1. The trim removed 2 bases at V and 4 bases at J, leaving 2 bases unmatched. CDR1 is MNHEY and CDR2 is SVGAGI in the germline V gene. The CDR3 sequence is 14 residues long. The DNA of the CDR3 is TGTGCCAGCAGTTACCAGGGGGATTACAATGAGCAGTTCTTC. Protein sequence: CASSYQGDYNEQFF.

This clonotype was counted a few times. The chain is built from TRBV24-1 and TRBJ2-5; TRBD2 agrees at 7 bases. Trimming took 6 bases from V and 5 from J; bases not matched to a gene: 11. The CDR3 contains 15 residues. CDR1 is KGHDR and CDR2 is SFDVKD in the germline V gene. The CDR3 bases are TGTGCCACCAGTCCGGGGCGGGAGACCAGGGAGACCCAGTACTTC. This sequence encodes CATSPGRETRETQYF.

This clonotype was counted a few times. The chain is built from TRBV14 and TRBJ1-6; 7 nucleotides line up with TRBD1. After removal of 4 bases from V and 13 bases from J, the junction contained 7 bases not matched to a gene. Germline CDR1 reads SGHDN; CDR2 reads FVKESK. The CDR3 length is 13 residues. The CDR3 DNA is TGTGCCAGCAGCCTGACAGGGTATGGGCCCCTCCACTTT. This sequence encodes CASSLTGYGPLHF.

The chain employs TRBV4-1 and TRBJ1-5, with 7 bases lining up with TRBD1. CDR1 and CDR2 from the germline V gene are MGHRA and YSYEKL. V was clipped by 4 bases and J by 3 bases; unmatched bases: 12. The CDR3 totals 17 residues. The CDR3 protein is CASSPGLQGPSNQPQHF. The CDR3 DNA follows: TGCGCCAGCAGCCCGGGGTTACAGGGGCCATCCAATCAGCCCCAGCATTTT.

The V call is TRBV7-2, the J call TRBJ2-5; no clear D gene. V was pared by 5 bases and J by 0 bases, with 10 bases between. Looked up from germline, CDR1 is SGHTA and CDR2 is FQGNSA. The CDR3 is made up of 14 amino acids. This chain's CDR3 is CASSPRGYQETQYF. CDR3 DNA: TGTGCCAGCAGCCCCCGTGGCTACCAAGAGACCCAGTACTTC.

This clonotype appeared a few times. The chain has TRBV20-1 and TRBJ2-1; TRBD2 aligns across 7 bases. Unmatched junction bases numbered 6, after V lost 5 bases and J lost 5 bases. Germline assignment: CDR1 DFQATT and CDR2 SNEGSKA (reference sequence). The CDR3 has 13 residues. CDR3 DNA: TGCAGTGCTTGGGACTACAGGAACAATGAGCAGTTCTTC. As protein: CSAWDYRNNEQFF.

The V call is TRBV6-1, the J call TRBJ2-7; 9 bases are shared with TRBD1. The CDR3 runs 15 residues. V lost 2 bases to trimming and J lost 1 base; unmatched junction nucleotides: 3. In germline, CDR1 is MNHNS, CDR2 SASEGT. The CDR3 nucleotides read TGTGCCAGCAGTGAAAAAGGGACAGGGTCCTACGAGCAGTACTTC. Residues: CASSEKGTGSYEQYF.

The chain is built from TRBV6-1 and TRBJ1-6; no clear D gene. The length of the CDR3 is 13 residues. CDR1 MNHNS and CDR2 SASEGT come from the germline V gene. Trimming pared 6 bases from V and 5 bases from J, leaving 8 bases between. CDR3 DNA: TGTGCCAGCAGGACACCCAATAATTCACCCCTCCACTTT. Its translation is CASRTPNNSPLHF.

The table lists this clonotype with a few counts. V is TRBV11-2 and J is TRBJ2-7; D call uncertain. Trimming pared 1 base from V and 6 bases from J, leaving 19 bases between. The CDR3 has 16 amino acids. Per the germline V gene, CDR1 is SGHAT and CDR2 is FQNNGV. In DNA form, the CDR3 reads TGTGCCAGCAGCTTAGGGTTGACAACCTATACACCCGAGCAGTACTTC. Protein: CASSLGLTTYTPEQYF.

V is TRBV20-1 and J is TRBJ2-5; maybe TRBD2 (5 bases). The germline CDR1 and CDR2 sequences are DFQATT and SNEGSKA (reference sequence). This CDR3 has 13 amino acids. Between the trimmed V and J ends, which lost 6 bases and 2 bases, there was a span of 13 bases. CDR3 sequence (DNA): TGCAGTGCCCAACGCGGGCCGCAAGAGACCCAGTACTTC. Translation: CSAQRGPQETQYF.